This T cell receptor (beta chain) was profiled in a study of metastatic and nonmetastatic thyroid tumors. Study-level information: Repertoires from blood and tumor or nodule tissue of malignant and benign thyroid patients were compared.

Every patient was untreated before thyroid surgery. The authors' processing: Built for papillary thyroid cancer, a distant-metastasis classifier drew on CDR3 differences across clinicopathological groups. From the PCR reads, TCRdb re-called clones with MiXCR. V and J calls and clone size were set by TCRdb, not the authors. The sample has about 39,000 clones, approximately 17% seen once. A note on this clone: The antigen is unknown.

Study outcomes and limitations: A significant increase in TCR beta diversity was reportedly seen in malignant thyroid tumors relative to benign nodules, in blood and tumor.

CDR1 is SGDLS and CDR2 is YYNGEE in the germline V gene. Unmatched junction bases numbered 6, after V lost 1 base and J lost 0 bases. This CDR3 comprises 18 residues. This chain uses TRBV9 with TRBJ2-3, with 12 positions matching TRBD2. The source is a female donor with papillary thyroid cancer or a benign thyroid nodule (not recorded which). Some clones in this sample may be carry-over from other donors' samples. Sequencing input: tumor tissue. This CDR3 reads CASSVLAGGTASTDTQYF. Written as DNA, the CDR3 is TGTGCCAGCAGCGTACTAGCGGGAGGGACCGCTAGCACAGATACGCAGTATTTT.